This paragraph reports one T cell receptor (beta chain). This clonotype was found many times. No antigen is known for it. No per-base quality is available; no much larger clone lies one base away. This specimen belongs to a study of T-cell reconstitution after alpha-beta-depleted transplantation in children listed by TCRdb under 2016. At the level of the whole study: The study quantitatively tracked T-cell immune reconstitution after TCRalphabeta/CD19-depleted allogeneic hematopoietic cell transplantation in children using TCR repertoire profiling.

Libraries came from PCR. The sequencer listed for this sample is Illumina HiSeq 2500. TCR library preparation used molecular barcoding, with unique molecular identifiers applied to normalize quantification of the TCRbeta repertoire. TCRdb reanalyzed the raw reads on its own, using fastp at Q25 for trimming and MiXCR for clone calling, and kept in-frame beta chains. For every CDR3 protein sequence, its rows merge into one entry that carries the most common genes and DNA. The sample table records about 600,000 distinct CDR3 sequences; roughly 10% of these occur just once. 3.5% to 5% of the sample goes to the ten largest clones. The material sequenced was PBMCs from the stem cell graft donor, taken from the stem cell graft. The receptor's source is a human donor who donated a stem cell graft to a child with acute myeloid leukemia.

The DNA sequence reads TGTGCCAGCAGTCTTGGACGGGAGCTGGGCGATGAGCAGTTCTTC. This yields the protein CASSLGRELGDEQFF. The rearrangement combines TRBV12-3 or TRBV12-4 with TRBJ2-1, and the D gene may be TRBD2, 6 bases matching. Trimming removed 5 bases from V and 8 bases from J, leaving 19 bases between the germline ends. Inclusive of the bounding cysteine and phenylalanine, the CDR3 is 15 residues long. Just the 45-base CDR3 DNA is kept, in frame starting at base 1.